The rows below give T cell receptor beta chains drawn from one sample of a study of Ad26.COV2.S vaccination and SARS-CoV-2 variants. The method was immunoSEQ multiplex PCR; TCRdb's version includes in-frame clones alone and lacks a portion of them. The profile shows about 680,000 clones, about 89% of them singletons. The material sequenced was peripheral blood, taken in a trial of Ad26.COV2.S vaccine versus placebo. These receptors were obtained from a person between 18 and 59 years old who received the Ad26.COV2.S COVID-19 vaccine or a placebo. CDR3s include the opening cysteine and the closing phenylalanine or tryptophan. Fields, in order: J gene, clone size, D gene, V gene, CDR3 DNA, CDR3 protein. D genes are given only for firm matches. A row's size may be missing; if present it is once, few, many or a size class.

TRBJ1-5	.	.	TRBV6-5	TGTGCCAGCAGTCCCCAGGGAAATCAGCCCCAGCATTTT	CASSPQGNQPQHF
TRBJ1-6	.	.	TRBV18	TGTGCCAGCTCCCCGGCCGGGGGACCCCTCCACTTT	CASSPAGGPLHF
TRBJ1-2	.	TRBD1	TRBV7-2	TGTGCCAGCAGCCCAGGGGGAAGTGGCTACACCTTC	CASSPGGSGYTF
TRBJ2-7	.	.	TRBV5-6	TGTGCCAGCAGCCCCAACCGGCGGGGACCCTACGAGCAGTACTTC	CASSPNRRGPYEQYF
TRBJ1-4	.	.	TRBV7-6	TGTGCCAGCAGCCGCTCCCTACGGGATCCAACTAATGAAAAACTGTTTTTT	CASSRSLRDPTNEKLFF
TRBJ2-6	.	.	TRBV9	TGTGCCAGCAGCGTATGGGGGACGTCCAACGTCCTGACTTTC	CASSVWGTSNVLTF
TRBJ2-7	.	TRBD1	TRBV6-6	TGTGCCAGCATTCAGGGGGCGAGCTCCTACGAGCAGTACTTC	CASIQGASSYEQYF
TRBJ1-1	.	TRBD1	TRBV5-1	TGCGCCAGCAGCCAGGACAGGGGCACTGAAGCTTTCTTT	CASSQDRGTEAFF
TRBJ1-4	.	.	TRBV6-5	TGTGCCAGCAGTCGGACGGAGTATAATGAAAAACTGTTTTTT	CASSRTEYNEKLFF
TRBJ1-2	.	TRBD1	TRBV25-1	TGTGCCAGCAGGGGAGACAGGGCCTATGGCTACACCTTC	CASRGDRAYGYTF
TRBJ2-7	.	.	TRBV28	TGTGCCAGCGGGGGCGGTTCAGGGCCTTTCGAGCAGTACTTC	CASGGGSGPFEQYF
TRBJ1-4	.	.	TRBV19	TGTGCCAGTAGTATTGGGACGACAGGTTTTGCAACTAATGAAAAACTGTTTTTT	CASSIGTTGFATNEKLFF
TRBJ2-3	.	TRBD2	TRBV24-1	TGTGCCACCAGTGATTCTGGGCGGGGGAGCACAGATACGCAGTATTTT	CATSDSGRGSTDTQYF
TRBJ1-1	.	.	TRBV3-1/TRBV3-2	TGTGCCAGCAGCCAAGGGGCTCTAATGAACACTGAAGCTTTCTTT	CASSQGALMNTEAFF
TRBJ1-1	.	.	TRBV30	TGTGCCTGGAGCCCCACATTGAACACTGAAGCTTTCTTT	CAWSPTLNTEAFF
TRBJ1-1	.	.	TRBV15	TGTGCCACCAGCGATTTGGGGTACACTGAAGCTTTCTTT	CATSDLGYTEAFF
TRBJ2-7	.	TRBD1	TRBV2	TGTGCCAGCCTTGGACAGGGTTACGAGCAGTACTTC	CASLGQGYEQYF
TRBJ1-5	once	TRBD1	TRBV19	TGTGCCAGTAGGCCGACAGGGGAGAATCAGCCCCAGCATTTT	CASRPTGENQPQHF
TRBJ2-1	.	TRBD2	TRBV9	TGTGCCAGCAGCCAACTAGCGGGAAATGAGCAGTTCTTC	CASSQLAGNEQFF
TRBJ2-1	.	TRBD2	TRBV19	TGTGCCTGCCAGGCGGGAGGGCCCGTATCTGAGCAGTTCTTC	CACQAGGPVSEQFF
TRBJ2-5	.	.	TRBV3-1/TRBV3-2	TGTGCCAGCAGCCCGGTACAAGAGACCCAGTACTTC	CASSPVQETQYF
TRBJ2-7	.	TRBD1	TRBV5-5	TGTGCCAGCAGCTTCAGGGACAGGGGAGGCTACGAGCAGTACTTC	CASSFRDRGGYEQYF
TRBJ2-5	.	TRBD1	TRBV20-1	TGCAGTGCTTCGACAGGGAAGTACTTC	CSASTGKYF
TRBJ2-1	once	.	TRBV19	TGTGCCAGTAGTACCCGTCTAGGCAATGAGCAGTTCTTC	CASSTRLGNEQFF
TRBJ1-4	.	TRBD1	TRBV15	TGTGCCACCAGCCGGCGGGGAGGACAGGGGCTTGAAAAACTGTTTTTT	CATSRRGGQGLEKLFF
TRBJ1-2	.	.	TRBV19	TGTGCCAGTACGGTCGAGGGCTATGGCTACACCTTC	CASTVEGYGYTF
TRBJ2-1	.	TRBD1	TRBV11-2	TGTGCCAGCAGCGCCGGACAGGGGTACAATGAGCAGTTCTTC	CASSAGQGYNEQFF
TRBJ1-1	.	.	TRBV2	TGTGCCAGCAGCACATCGGACACTGAAGCTTTCTTT	CASSTSDTEAFF
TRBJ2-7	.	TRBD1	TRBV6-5	TGTGCCAGCAGTTACGGGACAGTCGCTTACGAGCAGTACTTC	CASSYGTVAYEQYF
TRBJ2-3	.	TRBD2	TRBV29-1	TGCAGCGTTGCGGGGCTAGCGGGGAACACAGATACGCAGTATTTT	CSVAGLAGNTDTQYF
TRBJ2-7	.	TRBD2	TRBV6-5	TGTGCCAGCAGTCGGACTAGCGTCCACGAGCAGTACTTC	CASSRTSVHEQYF
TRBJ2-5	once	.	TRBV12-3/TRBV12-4	TGTGCCAGCAGTTTGAGGGCGCCAGAGACCCAGTACTTC	CASSLRAPETQYF
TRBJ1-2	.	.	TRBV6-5	TGTGCCAGCAGTTACTCGTATGGATTCAAGGCGGATGGCTACACCTTC	CASSYSYGFKADGYTF
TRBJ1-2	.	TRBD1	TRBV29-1	TGCAGCGTGGCCCCGGGACAGGGGTCGAATGGCTACACCTTC	CSVAPGQGSNGYTF
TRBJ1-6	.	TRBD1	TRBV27	TGTGCCAGCAGCCTGGGACAGGTGAGGTCACCCCTCCACTTT	CASSLGQVRSPLHF
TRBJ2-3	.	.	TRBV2	TGTGCCAGCAGGTATACTAGCACAGATACGCAGTATTTT	CASRYTSTDTQYF
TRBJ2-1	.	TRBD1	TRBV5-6	TGTGCCAGCACCTCCGGGACAGGCTTCAATGAGCAGTTCTTC	CASTSGTGFNEQFF
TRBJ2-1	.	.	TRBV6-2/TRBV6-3	TGTGCCAGCAGTTCCTGGGACGGTCTGAGAGAGCAGTTCTTC	CASSSWDGLREQFF
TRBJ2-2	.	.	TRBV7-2	TGTGCCAGCAGCTCGGGTCAAAACACCGGGGAGCTGTTTTTT	CASSSGQNTGELFF
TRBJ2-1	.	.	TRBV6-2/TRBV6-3	TGTGCCAGCAGCAGCCCCTACAATGAGCAGTTCTTC	CASSSPYNEQFF
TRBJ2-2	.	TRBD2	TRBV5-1	TGCGCCAGCAGCTTGGCGGTAGCGGGAACCACCGGGGAGCTGTTTTTT	CASSLAVAGTTGELFF
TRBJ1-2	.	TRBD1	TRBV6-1	TGTGCCAGCAGTGATCGACAGGGTCCCCTCTATGGCTACACCTTC	CASSDRQGPLYGYTF
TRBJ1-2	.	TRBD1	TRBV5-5	TGTGCCAGCAGCGCCGGGACAGGGGAAGTCTATGGCTACACCTTC	CASSAGTGEVYGYTF
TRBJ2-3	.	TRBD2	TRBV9	TGTGCCAGCAGCACTAGCGGGTGGGGCACAGATACGCAGTATTTT	CASSTSGWGTDTQYF
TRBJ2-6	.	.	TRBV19	TGTGCCAGTAGGATACAGGGATCCTTCTCTGGGGCCAACGTCCTGACTTTC	CASRIQGSFSGANVLTF
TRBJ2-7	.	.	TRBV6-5	TGTGCCAGCAGTTACCAAGGAGGGAACCCGACCTACGAGCAGTACTTC	CASSYQGGNPTYEQYF
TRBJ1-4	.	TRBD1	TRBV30	TGTGCTGCCACCGGGACAGGGACTAGGAGGGCCAATGAAAAACTGTTTTTT	CAATGTGTRRANEKLFF
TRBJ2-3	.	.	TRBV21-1	TGTGCCAGCAGCATCGGGACTTTTTCAGCATTGGATACGCAGTATTTT	CASSIGTFSALDTQYF
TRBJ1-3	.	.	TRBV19	TGTGCCAGTAGTATTTTTGGGGACTCTGGAAACACCATATATTTT	CASSIFGDSGNTIYF
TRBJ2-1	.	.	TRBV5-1	TGCGCCAGCAGCTTGGACCAAAGACAGAGCTCCTACAATGAGCAGTTCTTC	CASSLDQRQSSYNEQFF
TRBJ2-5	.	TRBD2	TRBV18	TGTGCCAGCTCACCGGGGGGACTAGCAGGGGAGACCCAGTACTTC	CASSPGGLAGETQYF